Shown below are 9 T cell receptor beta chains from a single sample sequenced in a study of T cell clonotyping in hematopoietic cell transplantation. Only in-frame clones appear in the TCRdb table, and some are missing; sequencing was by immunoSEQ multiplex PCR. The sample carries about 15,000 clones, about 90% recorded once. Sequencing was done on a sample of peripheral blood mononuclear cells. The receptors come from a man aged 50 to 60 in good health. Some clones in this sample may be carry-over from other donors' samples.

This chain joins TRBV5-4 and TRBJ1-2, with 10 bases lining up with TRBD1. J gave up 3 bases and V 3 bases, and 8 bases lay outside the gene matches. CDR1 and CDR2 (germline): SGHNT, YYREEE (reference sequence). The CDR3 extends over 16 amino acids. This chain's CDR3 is CASSYPGQGKDYGYTF. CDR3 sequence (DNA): TGTGCCAGCAGCTATCCGGGACAGGGGAAGGACTATGGCTACACCTTC.

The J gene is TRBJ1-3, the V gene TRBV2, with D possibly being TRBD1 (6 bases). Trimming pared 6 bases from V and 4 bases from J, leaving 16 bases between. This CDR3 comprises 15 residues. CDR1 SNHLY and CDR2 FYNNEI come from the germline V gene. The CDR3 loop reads CASSRERGGGNTIYF. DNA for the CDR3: TGTGCCAGCAGCCGAGAGAGGGGGGGCGGAAACACCATATATTTT.

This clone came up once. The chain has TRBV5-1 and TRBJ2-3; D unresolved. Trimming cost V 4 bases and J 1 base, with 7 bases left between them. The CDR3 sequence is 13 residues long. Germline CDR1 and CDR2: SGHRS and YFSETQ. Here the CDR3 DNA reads TGCGCCAGCAGCGATCAGGGCACAGATACGCAGTATTTT. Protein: CASSDQGTDTQYF.

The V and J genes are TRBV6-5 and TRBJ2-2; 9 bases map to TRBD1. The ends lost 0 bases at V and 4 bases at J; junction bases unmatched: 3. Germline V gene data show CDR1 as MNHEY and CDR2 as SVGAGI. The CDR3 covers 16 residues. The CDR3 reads CASSYSTGGITGELFF. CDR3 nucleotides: TGTGCCAGCAGTTACTCTACAGGGGGCATCACCGGGGAGCTGTTTTTT.

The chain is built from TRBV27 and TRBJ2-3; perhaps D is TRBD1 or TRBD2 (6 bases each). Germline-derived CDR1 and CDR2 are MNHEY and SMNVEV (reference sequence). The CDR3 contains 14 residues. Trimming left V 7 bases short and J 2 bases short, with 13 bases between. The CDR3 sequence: CASTPWGATDTQYF. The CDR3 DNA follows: TGTGCCAGCACTCCCTGGGGGGCCACAGATACGCAGTATTTT.

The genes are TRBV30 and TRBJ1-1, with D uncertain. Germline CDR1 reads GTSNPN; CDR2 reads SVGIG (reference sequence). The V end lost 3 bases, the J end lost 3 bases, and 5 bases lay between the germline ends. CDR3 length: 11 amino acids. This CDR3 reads CAWSLYTEAFF. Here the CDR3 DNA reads TGTGCCTGGAGCCTTTACACTGAAGCTTTCTTT.

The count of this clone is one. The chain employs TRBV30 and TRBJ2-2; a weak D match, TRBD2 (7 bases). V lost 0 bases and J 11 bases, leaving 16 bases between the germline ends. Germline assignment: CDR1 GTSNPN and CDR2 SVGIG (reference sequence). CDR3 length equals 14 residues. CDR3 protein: CAWSVRGAGSELFF. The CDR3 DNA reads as TGTGCCTGGAGTGTACGGGGGGCCGGAAGTGAGCTGTTTTTT. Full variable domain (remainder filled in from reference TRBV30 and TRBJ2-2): SQTIHQWPATLVQPVGSPLSLECTVEGTSNPNLYWYRQAAGRGLQLLFYSVGIGQISSEVPQNLSASRPQDRQFILSSKKLLLSDSGFYLCAWSVRGAGSELFFGEGSRLTVL.

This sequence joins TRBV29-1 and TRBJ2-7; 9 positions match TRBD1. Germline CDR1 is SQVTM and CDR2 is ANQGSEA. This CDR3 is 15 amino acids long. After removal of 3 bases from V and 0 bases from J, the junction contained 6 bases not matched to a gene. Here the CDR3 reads CSVEGGTGSSYEQYF. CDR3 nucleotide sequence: TGCAGCGTTGAGGGCGGGACAGGGAGCTCCTACGAGCAGTACTTC.

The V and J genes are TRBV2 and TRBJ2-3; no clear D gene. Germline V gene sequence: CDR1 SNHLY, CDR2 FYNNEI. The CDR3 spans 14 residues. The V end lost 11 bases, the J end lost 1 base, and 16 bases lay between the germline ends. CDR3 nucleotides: TGTGCCTATATGGGGTGGTATGGCACAGATACGCAGTATTTT. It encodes CAYMGWYGTDTQYF.